The subject of this entry is one TCR beta chain. Its antigen is as yet unknown. The data were taken from a study of T cells in Graves' hyperthyroidism and ophthalmopathy. Findings of the study overall: Ophthalmopathy, as predicted by the model, came a median roughly 6.8 months after the prediction.

RNA transcripts yielded amplified TCR beta CDR3 regions. The HTBI set primed first-round TCR CDR3 RT-PCR. TCRdb re-derived calls from the multiplex PCR reads in MiXCR, one entry per CDR3 protein. The data show roughly 840,000 distinct CDR3 sequences, 38% seen once. After removal of 3 bases from V and 1 base from J, the junction contained 1 base not matched to a gene. The CDR3 runs 15 residues. Germline assignment: CDR1 SGHAT and CDR2 FQNNGV. The rearrangement joins TRBV11-2 to TRBJ2-5; 11 nucleotides agree with TRBD2. Source material: blood. The clonotype comes from a young man with Graves' hyperthyroidism. The CDR3 here is CASSLGLAAQETQYF. In DNA form, the CDR3 reads TGTGCCAGCAGCTTGGGACTAGCGGCCCAAGAGACCCAGTACTTC.